The 20 T cell receptor beta chains below all came from one sample that was sequenced in a study of OX40 agonist ivuxolimab in advanced cancers. This table comes from immunoSEQ multiplex PCR, and its TCRdb copy is limited to in-frame clones, with some not included. The sample comprises fewer than 90,000 clones, 91% of which are singletons, and approximately 2.5% rests with the top ten. The material sequenced was CD4+ or CD8+ T cells sorted from blood, taken in a trial of the OX40 agonist ivuxolimab. These receptor sequences come from an adult with an advanced solid tumor such as melanoma, head and neck, liver or kidney cancer.

This clone was picked up a small number of times. This chain uses TRBV28 with TRBJ2-7; TRBD2 aligns across 14 bases. The CDR3 has 15 amino acids. The germline gives CDR1 MDHEN, CDR2 SYDVKM. The J segment lost 0 bases and the V segment lost 5 bases, leaving 0 bases of the junction unmatched. For the CDR3, the DNA is TGTGCCAGCAGTGGGACTAGCGGGAGCTCCTACGAGCAGTACTTC. This codes for CASSGTSGSSYEQYF.

The chain has TRBV18 and TRBJ1-2; TRBD1 might be the D (5 bases). CDR1 and CDR2 (germline): KGHSH, LQKENI. CDR3 length equals 13 residues. V lost 3 bases and J 6 bases, leaving 11 bases between the germline ends. CDR3 amino acids: CASSPRDGDGYTF. The CDR3 DNA sequence: TGTGCCAGCTCACCGAGGGACGGCGATGGCTACACCTTC.

J is TRBJ2-5 and V is TRBV28; 12 bases fit TRBD2. With 7 bases clipped from V and 2 bases from J, the junction kept 11 bases outside the gene matches. From germline, CDR1 is MDHEN and CDR2 SYDVKM. The CDR3 contains 17 residues. The CDR3 protein is CASNRLAGAPGQETQYF. As DNA, the CDR3 is TGTGCCAGCAATAGACTAGCGGGAGCCCCCGGGCAAGAGACCCAGTACTTC.

This chain links TRBV9 with TRBJ2-4; 9 bases line up with TRBD1. The CDR3 length is 16 residues. V gave up 3 bases and J gave up 5 bases; unmatched junction bases: 9. CDR1 is SGDLS and CDR2 is YYNGEE in the germline V gene. The CDR3 sequence is CASSAGLQGAENIQYF. CDR3 bases: TGTGCCAGCAGCGCAGGCCTACAGGGGGCCGAAAACATTCAGTACTTC.

The chain carries TRBV6-5 and TRBJ2-1, with 8 bases that match TRBD2. J gave up 10 bases and V 6 bases, and 14 bases lay outside the gene matches. The CDR3 has 15 amino acids. CDR1 and CDR2 from the germline V gene are MNHEY and SVGAGI. Here the CDR3 reads CASRIEASGWAEQFF. CDR3 DNA sequence: TGTGCCAGCAGAATTGAGGCTAGCGGGTGGGCGGAGCAGTTCTTC.

The V call is TRBV6-6, the J call TRBJ2-1; D is undetermined. Looked up from germline, CDR1 is MNHNY and CDR2 is SVGAGI (reference sequence). This CDR3 is 13 amino acids long. The V gene lost 1 base and the J gene lost 4 bases, with 5 bases spanning the gap. CDR3 bases: TGTGCCAGCAGTTACTGGGGTTACAATGAGCAGTTCTTC. It yields the protein CASSYWGYNEQFF.

The count of this clone is one. This chain connects TRBV28 to TRBJ2-2; D is unclear. This CDR3 is built from 14 residues. V lost 5 bases to trimming and J lost 0 bases, with 7 bases between them. Germline V CDR1 and CDR2: MDHEN, SYDVKM. DNA of the CDR3: TGTGCCAGCAGTCAACCAACGAACACCGGGGAGCTGTTTTTT. Translating it yields CASSQPTNTGELFF.

This clone occurred once. This chain connects TRBV11-2 to TRBJ2-3; 11 nucleotides line up with TRBD2. Trimming took 2 bases from V and 6 from J; bases not matched to a gene: 4. Germline CDR1 reads SGHAT; CDR2 reads FQNNGV. The CDR3 is 15 residues long. The CDR3 region is CASSLMTSGIDTQYF. The CDR3 DNA is TGTGCCAGCAGCTTAATGACTAGCGGGATTGATACGCAGTATTTT.

The chain is built from TRBV29-1 and TRBJ2-1, with 12 positions matching TRBD2. The junction had 7 bases not matched to a gene; V was cut back by 4 bases and J by 12 bases. The CDR3 covers 13 residues. The V gene's germline CDR1 is SQVTM and CDR2 ANQGSEA. CDR3 region: CSVADGTSGLQFF. CDR3 nucleotide sequence: TGCAGCGTTGCAGACGGGACTAGCGGGTTGCAGTTCTTC.

The CDR3 nucleotides are TGTGCCAGCAGCCCAAGGCGCGTCTCTGAAAAACTGTTTTTT. Its protein product is CASSPRRVSEKLFF. The chain links TRBV9 to TRBJ1-4, with unresolved D. In germline, CDR1 is SGDLS, CDR2 YYNGEE. Trimming stripped 4 bases from V and 7 bases from J, with 14 bases between. The CDR3 is made up of 14 amino acids. Drawing the rest from reference TRBV9 and TRBJ1-4, the complete variable domain is DSGVTQTPKHLITATGQRVTLRCSPRSGDLSVYWYQQSLDQGLQFLIQYYNGEERAKGNILERFSAQQFPDLHSELNLSSLELGDSALYFCASSPRRVSEKLFFGSGTQLSVL.

This sequence joins TRBV30 and TRBJ1-2; D gene ambiguous. Germline V CDR1 and CDR2: GTSNPN, SVGIG (reference sequence). There are 11 residues in the CDR3. Deletions cut 0 bases from V and 6 bases from J, with 5 bases between. The DNA for the CDR3 is TGTGCCTGGAGTGTACTCGATGGCTACACCTTC. Protein: CAWSVLDGYTF. Complete variable domain (other parts from reference TRBV30 and TRBJ1-2): SQTIHQWPATLVQPVGSPLSLECTVEGTSNPNLYWYRQAAGRGLQLLFYSVGIGQISSEVPQNLSASRPQDRQFILSSKKLLLSDSGFYLCAWSVLDGYTFGSGTRLTVV.

The J gene is TRBJ2-5, the V gene TRBV28; TRBD2 matches at 11 bases. This CDR3 comprises 19 residues. The germline V gene encodes CDR1 MDHEN and CDR2 SYDVKM. V lost 3 bases to trimming and J lost 6 bases; unmatched junction nucleotides: 18. The chain's CDR3 is CASSFLFTPSLAGGKTQYF. As DNA, the CDR3 is TGTGCCAGCAGTTTCCTATTCACCCCGTCTCTAGCGGGAGGAAAGACCCAGTACTTC.

The sample holds one count of this clone. The V and J genes are TRBV2 and TRBJ2-5; 11 bases fit TRBD2. The J segment lost 4 bases and the V segment lost 6 bases, leaving 4 bases of the junction unmatched. The CDR3 spans 14 residues. The germline V gene has CDR1 SNHLY and CDR2 FYNNEI. The CDR3 sequence: CASRVGLAGETQYF. The CDR3 DNA reads TGTGCCAGCAGGGTTGGACTAGCGGGAGAGACCCAGTACTTC.

The count of this clone is one. The chain combines TRBV19 with TRBJ1-2; D gene unclear. This CDR3 has 12 amino acids. The V end was cut by 6 bases, the J end by 4 bases, with 9 bases between. Germline loops: CDR1 LNHDA, CDR2 SQIVND (reference sequence). As DNA, the CDR3 is TGTGCCAGTAGCCAGAAACCCTATGGCTACACCTTC. Its protein is CASSQKPYGYTF.

The chain recombines TRBV6-1 with TRBJ2-2; the D call may be TRBD1 or TRBD2 (7 bases each). V lost 7 bases to trimming and J lost 4 bases, with 16 bases between them. The CDR3 has 15 amino acids. Germline-derived CDR1 and CDR2 are MNHNS and SASEGT. CDR3 coding DNA: TGTGCCAGCAAGAGTCAGGGGGAGGGCACCGGGGAGCTGTTTTTT. This gives the protein CASKSQGEGTGELFF.

The chain employs TRBV19 and TRBJ2-7; 11 bases are shared with TRBD2. The junction had 10 bases not matched to a gene; V was cut back by 9 bases and J by 6 bases. Germline assignment: CDR1 LNHDA and CDR2 SQIVND (reference sequence). This CDR3 spans 14 amino acids. In DNA, the CDR3 is TGTGCCAGCAGGACGACTAGCGGGATAGGCGAGCAGTACTTC. It yields the protein CASRTTSGIGEQYF.

The rearrangement uses TRBV7-9 and TRBJ2-1; D gene uncertain. V shed 5 bases and J shed 9 bases, with 8 bases lying between them. Germline CDR1 is SEHNR and CDR2 is FQNEAQ (reference sequence). The CDR3 has 11 residues. In DNA, the CDR3 is TGTGCCAGCAGCCCACTCAGTGAGCAGTTCTTC. Its translation: CASSPLSEQFF.

V and J are TRBV27 and TRBJ2-3; TRBD2 matches 9 bases. The CDR3 runs 15 residues. V shed 6 bases, J shed 4 bases, and the junction held 8 bases outside the gene matches. Germline V CDR1 and CDR2: MNHEY, SMNVEV (reference sequence). CDR3: CASSLIAGAADTQYF. In DNA form, the CDR3 reads TGTGCCAGCAGCTTAATAGCGGGAGCGGCAGATACGCAGTATTTT.

This chain connects TRBV4-3 to TRBJ2-3, with 8 bases matching TRBD2. V was pared by 1 base and J by 0 bases, with 0 bases of the junction left unmatched. This CDR3 contains 15 residues. Germline CDR1 is LGHNA and CDR2 is YSLEER. CDR3 loop: CASSQVAGSTDTQYF. CDR3 sequence (DNA): TGCGCCAGCAGCCAAGTAGCGGGAAGCACAGATACGCAGTATTTT.

The chain carries TRBV28 and TRBJ1-3; D is possibly TRBD1 (5 bases). CDR3 length: 15 amino acids. V shed 5 bases and J shed 7 bases, with 18 bases lying between them. Germline loops: CDR1 MDHEN, CDR2 SYDVKM. CDR3 sequence reads: CASSPYRKTANTIYF. CDR3 coding DNA: TGTGCCAGCAGTCCATACAGGAAAACAGCGAACACCATATATTTT.